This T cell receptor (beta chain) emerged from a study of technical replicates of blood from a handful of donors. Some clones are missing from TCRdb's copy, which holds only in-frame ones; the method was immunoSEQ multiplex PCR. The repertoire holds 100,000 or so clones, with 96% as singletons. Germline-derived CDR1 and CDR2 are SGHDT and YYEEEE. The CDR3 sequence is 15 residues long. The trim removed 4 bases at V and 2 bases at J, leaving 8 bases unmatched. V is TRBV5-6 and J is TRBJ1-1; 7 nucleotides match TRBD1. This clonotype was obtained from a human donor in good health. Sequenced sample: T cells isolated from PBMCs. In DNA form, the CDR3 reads TGTGCCAGCAGCGGGGGACAGTACCTTAACACTGAAGCTTTCTTT. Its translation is CASSGGQYLNTEAFF. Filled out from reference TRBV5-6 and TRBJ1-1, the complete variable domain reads DAGVTQSPTHLIKTRGQQVTLRCSPKSGHDTVSWYQQALGQGPQFIFQYYEEEERQRGNFPDRFSGHQFPNYSSELNVNALLLGDSALYLCASSGGQYLNTEAFFGQGTRLTVV.